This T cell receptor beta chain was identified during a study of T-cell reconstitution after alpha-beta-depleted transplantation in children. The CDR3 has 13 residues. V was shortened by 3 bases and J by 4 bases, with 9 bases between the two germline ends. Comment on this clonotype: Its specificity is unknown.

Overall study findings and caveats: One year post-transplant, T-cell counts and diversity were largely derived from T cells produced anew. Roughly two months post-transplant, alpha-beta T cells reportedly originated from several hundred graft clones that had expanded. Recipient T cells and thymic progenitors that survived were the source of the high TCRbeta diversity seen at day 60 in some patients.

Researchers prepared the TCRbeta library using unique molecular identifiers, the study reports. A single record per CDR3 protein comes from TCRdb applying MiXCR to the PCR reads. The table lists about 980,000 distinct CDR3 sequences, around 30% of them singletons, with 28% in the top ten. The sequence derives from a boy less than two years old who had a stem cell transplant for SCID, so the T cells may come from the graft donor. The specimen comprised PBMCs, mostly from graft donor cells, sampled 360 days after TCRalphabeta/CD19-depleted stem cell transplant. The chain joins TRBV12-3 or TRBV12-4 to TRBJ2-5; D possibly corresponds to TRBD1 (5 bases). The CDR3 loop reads CASSFRRAETQYF. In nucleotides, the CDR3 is TGTGCCAGCAGTTTTCGCAGGGCAGAGACCCAGTACTTC.